This T cell receptor beta chain was obtained from a study of regulatory T cells in long-lasting Graves disease. The germline CDR1 and CDR2 sequences are SEHNR and FQNEAQ (reference sequence). With 4 bases clipped from V and 3 bases from J, the junction kept 7 bases outside the gene matches. CDR3 size: 16 residues. iRepertoire HTBI primers and Arm-PCR of CDR3 regions built TCR beta libraries. TCRdb reanalysed the multiplex PCR reads using MiXCR and keeps one entry per CDR3 protein. The repertoire holds hundreds of thousands of distinct CDR3 sequences, with roughly 15% as singletons. The sample's time point: newly diagnosed GD, antithyroid drugs for less than 3 months. Scientists built the TCR library using RNA that was extracted from PBMCs. An approximately 10-milliliter sample of peripheral blood was drawn into EDTA tubes. These records were also assigned to another study, of T cells in Graves' hyperthyroidism and ophthalmopathy. This second study notes: Ophthalmopathy onset followed model prediction by a median approximately six months.

This clonotype was sampled from a woman in her twenties or thirties with Graves disease. The sample consisted of peripheral blood mononuclear cells (PBMCs), taken at new diagnosis, from a patient treated with antithyroid drugs. V usage is TRBV7-9 and J usage is TRBJ2-7; TRBD1 aligns across 12 bases. CDR3 residues: CASSWDRGLSRYEQYF. The CDR3 DNA sequence: TGTGCCAGCAGCTGGGACAGGGGGCTTTCACGCTACGAGCAGTACTTC.